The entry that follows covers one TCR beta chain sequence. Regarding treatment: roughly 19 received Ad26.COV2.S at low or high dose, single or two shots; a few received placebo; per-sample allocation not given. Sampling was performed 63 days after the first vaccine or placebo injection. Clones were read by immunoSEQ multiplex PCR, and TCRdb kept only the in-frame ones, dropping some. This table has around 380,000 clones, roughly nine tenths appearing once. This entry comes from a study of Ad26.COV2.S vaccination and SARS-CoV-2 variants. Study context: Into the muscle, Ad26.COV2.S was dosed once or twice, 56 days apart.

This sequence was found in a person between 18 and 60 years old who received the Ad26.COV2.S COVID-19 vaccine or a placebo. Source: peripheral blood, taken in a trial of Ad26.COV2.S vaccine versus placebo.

CDR3 bases: TGCGCCAGCGGGAAGACTAGCGGGGCTAACAATGAGCAGTTCTTC. Residues: CASGKTSGANNEQFF. The chain recombines TRBV5-1 with TRBJ2-1; TRBD2 aligns across 11 bases. CDR1 SGHRS and CDR2 YFSETQ come from the germline V gene. The V gene end was trimmed by 7 bases and the J gene end by 5 bases; junction bases not matched to a gene: 8. CDR3 length: 15 amino acids.